This TCR beta chain emerged from a study of vaccination effects on CD4 cells after COVID-19. The CDR3 length is 17 residues. The V end was cut by 1 base, the J end by 0 bases, with 10 bases between. Germline-derived CDR1 and CDR2 are LGHNT and FRNRAP. After expansion with viral peptide pools in the ViraFEST assay, antigen-specific CD4+ T cells were sequenced. The culture ran for about 11 days, and then CD4+ T cells were isolated. Testing of the vaccine recipients showed negative nucleocapsid antibodies and no prior SARS-CoV-2 infection. For each well, roughly 2 million PBMC were cultured with around 10 IU/ml IL-2 and 9.5 to 10 ug/ml peptides. It was on days 3 and 7 that half the medium was replaced with IL-2 medium. As concerns this clone: Its antigen is unidentified.

TCRdb keeps only in-frame clones here, not all; method: immunoSEQ multiplex PCR. The profile shows about 73,000 clones, approximately 75% of them singletons. Study results and limitations: Marked clonal contraction was seen late after vaccination (in both infection- and vaccine-induced clones).

This chain uses TRBV12-5 with TRBJ2-6; D is ambiguous. This TCR was sampled from a human donor who received a COVID-19 vaccine. The input for sequencing was CD4+ T cells from PBMCs cultured with HCoV-NL63 spike peptides, taken before COVID-19 vaccination. CDR3 sequence (DNA): TGTGCTAGTGGTTTGGACAGAAAAAGCTCTGGGGCCAACGTCCTGACTTTC. It encodes CASGLDRKSSGANVLTF. The full variable domain, with the rest looked up from reference TRBV12-5 and TRBJ2-6, is DARVTQTPRHKVTEMGQEVTMRCQPILGHNTVFWYRQTMMQGLELLAYFRNRAPLDDSGMPKDRFSAEMPDATLATLKIQPSEPRDSAVYFCASGLDRKSSGANVLTFGAGSRLTVL.